The sequence of this T cell receptor (beta chain) was determined in a study of cytomegalovirus exposure and HLA in healthy donors. Across the study: There were about 85 million unique TCRs (from HLA-typed donors) in an early data release. General study results and limits: The presence/absence work took it that sequencing depth was about the same across donors. When a later analysis compared HLA-associated TCR beta chains with equally common others, the HLA-associated chains turned out to be more clonally expanded and to have lower generation probabilities. CMV serostatus was the only recorded immune exposure for donors.

Notes on this clone: Its antigen is not identified.

CDR3 length: 16 residues. The J segment lost 6 bases and the V segment lost 8 bases, leaving 14 bases of the junction unmatched. Germline CDR1 and CDR2: LNHDA and SQIVND (reference sequence). Both 60 Vbeta primers and 13 Jbeta primers went into the PCR. Here immunoSEQ multiplex PCR was the method, and the copy in TCRdb shows in-frame clones only, minus some. This table holds about 130,000 clones, about 85% found once. Specimen: PBMCs. The receptor's source is a boy aged 10-17 years in good health and CMV-seronegative. The chain combines TRBV19 with TRBJ2-4; 9 nucleotides align to TRBD2. CDR3 loop: CASPSGCGRVGNIQYF. The CDR3, as DNA: TGTGCCAGTCCAAGTGGGTGCGGGAGGGTGGGAAACATTCAGTACTTC.